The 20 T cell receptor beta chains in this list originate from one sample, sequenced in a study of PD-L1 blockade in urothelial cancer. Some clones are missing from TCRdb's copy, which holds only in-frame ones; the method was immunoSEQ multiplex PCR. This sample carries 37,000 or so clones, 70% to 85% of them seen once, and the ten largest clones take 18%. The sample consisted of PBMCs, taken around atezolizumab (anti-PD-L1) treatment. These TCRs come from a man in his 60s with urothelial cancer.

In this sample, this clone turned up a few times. CDR3 in DNA: TGTGCCAGCAGCGTAGAGGGCGGGGGGTTCTACAATGAGCAGTTCTTC. Translating gives CASSVEGGGFYNEQFF. The chain links TRBV9 to TRBJ2-1; 8 bases are shared with TRBD2. With V trimmed by 0 bases and J by 3 bases, 5 bases remained unmatched. The CDR3 runs 16 residues. Per germline, CDR1 SGDLS and CDR2 YYNGEE.

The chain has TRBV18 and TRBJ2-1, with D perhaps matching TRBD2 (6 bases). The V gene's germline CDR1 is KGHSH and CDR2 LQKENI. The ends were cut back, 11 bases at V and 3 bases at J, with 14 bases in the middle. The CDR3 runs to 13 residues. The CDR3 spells CASGGINYNEQFF. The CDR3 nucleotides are TGTGCCTCCGGGGGAATCAACTACAATGAGCAGTTCTTC.

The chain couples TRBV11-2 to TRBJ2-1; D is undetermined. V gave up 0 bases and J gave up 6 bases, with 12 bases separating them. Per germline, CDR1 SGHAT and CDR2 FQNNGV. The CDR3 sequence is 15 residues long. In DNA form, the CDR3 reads TGTGCCAGCAGCTTAGATTCCGAGTCTGCCAATGAGCAGTTCTTC. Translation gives CASSLDSESANEQFF.

In nucleotides, the CDR3 is TGTGCCAGCAGCTTATTAACAGGAGTTAGCACAGATACGCAGTATTTT. Translating it yields CASSLLTGVSTDTQYF. The chain combines TRBV13 with TRBJ2-3, with D possibly TRBD1 on 5 matching bases. Germline CDR1 and CDR2: PRHDT and FYEKMQ (reference sequence). Trimming left V 2 bases short and J 0 bases short, with 12 bases between. The CDR3 length is 16 residues.

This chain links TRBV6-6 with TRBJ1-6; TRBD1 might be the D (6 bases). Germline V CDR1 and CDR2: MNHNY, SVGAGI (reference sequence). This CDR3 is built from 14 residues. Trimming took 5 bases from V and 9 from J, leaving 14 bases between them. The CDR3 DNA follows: TGTGCCAGCAGTCGTACGGGGGGCGGTTCACCCCTCCACTTT. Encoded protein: CASSRTGGGSPLHF.

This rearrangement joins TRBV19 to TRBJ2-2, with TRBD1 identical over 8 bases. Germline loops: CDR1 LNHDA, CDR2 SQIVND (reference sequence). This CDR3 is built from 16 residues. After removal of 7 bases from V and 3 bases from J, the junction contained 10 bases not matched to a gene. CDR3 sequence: CASNPGTGRDTGELFF. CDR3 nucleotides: TGTGCCAGTAACCCCGGGACAGGTCGCGACACCGGGGAGCTGTTTTTT. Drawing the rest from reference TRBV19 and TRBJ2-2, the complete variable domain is DGGITQSPKYLFRKEGQNVTLSCEQNLNHDAMYWYRQDPGQGLRLIYYSQIVNDFQKGDIAEGYSVSREKKESFPLTVTSAQKNPTAFYLCASNPGTGRDTGELFFGEGSRLTVL.

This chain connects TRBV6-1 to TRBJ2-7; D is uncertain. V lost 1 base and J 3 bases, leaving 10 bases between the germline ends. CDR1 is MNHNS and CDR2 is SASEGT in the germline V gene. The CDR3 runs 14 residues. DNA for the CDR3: TGTGCCAGCAGTGAAGTAACGGCGGACTACGAGCAGTACTTC. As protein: CASSEVTADYEQYF.

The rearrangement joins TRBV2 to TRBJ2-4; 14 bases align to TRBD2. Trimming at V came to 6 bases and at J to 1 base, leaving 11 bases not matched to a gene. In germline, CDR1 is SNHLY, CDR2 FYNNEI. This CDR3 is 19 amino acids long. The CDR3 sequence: CASRGTSGTSGGAKNIQYF. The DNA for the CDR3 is TGTGCCAGCAGGGGGACTTCCGGGACTAGCGGGGGTGCCAAAAACATTCAGTACTTC. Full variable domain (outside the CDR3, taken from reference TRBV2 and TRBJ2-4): EPEVTQTPSHQVTQMGQEVILRCVPISNHLYFYWYRQILGQKVEFLVSFYNNEISEKSEIFDDQFSVERPDGSNFTLKIRSTKLEDSAMYFCASRGTSGTSGGAKNIQYFGAGTRLSVL.

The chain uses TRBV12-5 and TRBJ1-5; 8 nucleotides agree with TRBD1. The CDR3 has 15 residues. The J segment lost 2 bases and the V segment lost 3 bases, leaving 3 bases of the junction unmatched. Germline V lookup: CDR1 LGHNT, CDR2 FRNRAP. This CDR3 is CASGFTGGRNQPQHF. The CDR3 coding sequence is TGTGCTAGTGGTTTCACAGGGGGTCGCAATCAGCCCCAGCATTTT.

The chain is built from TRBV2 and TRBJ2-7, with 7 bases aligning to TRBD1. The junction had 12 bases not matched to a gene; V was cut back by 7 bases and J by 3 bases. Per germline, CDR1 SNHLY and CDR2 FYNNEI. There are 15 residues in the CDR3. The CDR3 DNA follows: TGTGCCAGCAAGGGGGCCGGGCTACAGGGCTACGAGCAGTACTTC. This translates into CASKGAGLQGYEQYF.

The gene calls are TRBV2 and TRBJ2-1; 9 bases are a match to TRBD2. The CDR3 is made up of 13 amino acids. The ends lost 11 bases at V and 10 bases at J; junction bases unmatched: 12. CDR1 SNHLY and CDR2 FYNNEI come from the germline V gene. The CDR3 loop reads CAGHPASGAEQFF. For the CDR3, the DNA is TGTGCCGGCCATCCGGCTAGCGGGGCGGAGCAGTTCTTC.

Here the CDR3 reads CASSIPDRGGDTQYF. The CDR3 DNA follows: TGTGCCAGCAGCATCCCGGACAGGGGGGGAGATACGCAGTATTTT. This rearrangement joins TRBV28 to TRBJ2-3, with 10 nucleotides matching TRBD1. The CDR3 totals 15 residues. V trimming: 6 bases; J trimming: 5 bases; junction bases outside the gene matches: 8. Germline loops: CDR1 MDHEN, CDR2 SYDVKM.

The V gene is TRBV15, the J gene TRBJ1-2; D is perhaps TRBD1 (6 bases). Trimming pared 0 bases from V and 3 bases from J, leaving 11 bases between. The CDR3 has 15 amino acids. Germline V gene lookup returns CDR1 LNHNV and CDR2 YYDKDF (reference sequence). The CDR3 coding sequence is TGTGCCACCAGCAGAGATCGGGGGGGCTACTATGGCTACACCTTC. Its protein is CATSRDRGGYYGYTF. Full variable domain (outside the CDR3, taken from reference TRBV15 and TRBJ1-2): DAMVIQNPRYQVTQFGKPVTLSCSQTLNHNVMYWYQQKSSQAPKLLFHYYDKDFNNEADTPDNFQSRRPNTSFCFLDIRSPGLGDTAMYLCATSRDRGGYYGYTFGSGTRLTVV.

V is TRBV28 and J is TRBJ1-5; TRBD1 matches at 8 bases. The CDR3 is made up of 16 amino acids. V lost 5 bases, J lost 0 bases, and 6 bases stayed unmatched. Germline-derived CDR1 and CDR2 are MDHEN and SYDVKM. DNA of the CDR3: TGTGCCAGCAGTACGACAGGGGTCTATAGCAATCAGCCCCAGCATTTT. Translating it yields CASSTTGVYSNQPQHF.

CDR3 coding DNA: TGTGCCAGCAGCCCCTGGGCGATGACAGGGGGCGCGGGCTACACCTTC. This encodes CASSPWAMTGGAGYTF. The chain uses TRBV7-2 and TRBJ1-2; TRBD1 matches at 10 bases. The CDR3 runs 16 residues. Losses at the gene ends were 5 bases for V and 8 bases for J; bases not matched to a gene: 14. Germline V gene sequence: CDR1 SGHTA, CDR2 FQGNSA.

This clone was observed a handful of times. CDR3 in amino acids: CASRDRVIAISNQPQHF. The CDR3 bases are TGTGCCAGCCGGGACAGGGTCATTGCGATTAGCAATCAGCCCCAGCATTTT. The chain combines TRBV19 with TRBJ1-5, with TRBD1 matching over 9 bases. V was clipped by 9 bases and J by 0 bases; unmatched bases: 12. Germline assignment: CDR1 LNHDA and CDR2 SQIVND (reference sequence). CDR3 length: 17 residues.

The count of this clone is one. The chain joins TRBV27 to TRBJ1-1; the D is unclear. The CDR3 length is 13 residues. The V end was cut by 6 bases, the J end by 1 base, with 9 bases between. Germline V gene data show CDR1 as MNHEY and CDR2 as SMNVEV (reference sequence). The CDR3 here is CASSLGRNTEAFF. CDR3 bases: TGTGCCAGCAGCCTAGGAAGGAACACTGAAGCTTTCTTT.

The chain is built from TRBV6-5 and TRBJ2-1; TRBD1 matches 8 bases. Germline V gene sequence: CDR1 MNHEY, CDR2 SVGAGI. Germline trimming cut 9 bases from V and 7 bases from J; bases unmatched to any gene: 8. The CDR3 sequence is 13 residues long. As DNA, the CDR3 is TGTGCCAGTAAAACAGGGGGGCAGAATGAGCAGTTCTTC. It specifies CASKTGGQNEQFF.

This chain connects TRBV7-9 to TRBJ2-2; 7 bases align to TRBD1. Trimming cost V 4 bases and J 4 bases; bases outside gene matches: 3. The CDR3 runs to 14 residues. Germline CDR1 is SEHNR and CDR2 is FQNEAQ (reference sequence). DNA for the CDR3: TGTGCCAGCAGCTCGGGACAGCTCACCGGGGAGCTGTTTTTT. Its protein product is CASSSGQLTGELFF.

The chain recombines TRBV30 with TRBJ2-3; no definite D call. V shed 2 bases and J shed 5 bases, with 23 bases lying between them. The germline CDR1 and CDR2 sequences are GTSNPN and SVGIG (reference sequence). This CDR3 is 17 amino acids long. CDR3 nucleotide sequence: TGTGCCTGGAGTAAAGTCCGTGACTTAGTTTATGGAGATACGCAGTATTTT. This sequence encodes CAWSKVRDLVYGDTQYF.